These 9 T cell receptor beta chains were sequenced from one sample in a study of blood T cell repertoires in COVID-19. Only in-frame clones appear in the TCRdb table, and some are missing; sequencing was by immunoSEQ multiplex PCR. The table records tens of thousands of clones, approximately 87% of them present only once. The sample was peripheral blood. The receptors come from a human donor in a cohort sampled during active COVID-19.

This chain joins TRBV12-3 or TRBV12-4 and TRBJ1-1, with a tentative D call TRBD1 (5 bases). The CDR3 spans 12 residues. Trimming stripped 3 bases from V and 9 bases from J, with 11 bases between. CDR3 coding DNA: TGTGCCAGCAGTTTTGAGGGGAGGAAAGCTTTCTTT. This encodes CASSFEGRKAFF.

This chain joins TRBV20-1 and TRBJ2-7; maybe TRBD1 (6 bases). The CDR3 runs 14 residues. Germline V gives CDR1 DFQATT, CDR2 SNEGSKA (reference sequence). Trimming stripped 3 bases from V and 2 bases from J, with 14 bases between. The CDR3 loop reads CSASLGPGAYEQYF. The CDR3 nucleotides read TGCAGTGCTAGTCTCGGTCCAGGGGCCTACGAGCAGTACTTC.

CDR3 amino acids: CASSLSGTGRIEGTEAFF. The CDR3 nucleotides read TGTGCCAGCAGTTTATCCGGGACAGGACGTATCGAAGGGACTGAAGCTTTCTTT. This rearrangement joins TRBV27 to TRBJ1-1; 8 bases are shared with TRBD1. CDR3 length: 18 residues. Germline assignment: CDR1 MNHEY and CDR2 SMNVEV (reference sequence). V shed 0 bases, J shed 5 bases, and the junction held 14 bases outside the gene matches.

This sequence joins TRBV28 and TRBJ1-1; 7 nucleotides line up with TRBD1. Germline V gene data show CDR1 as MDHEN and CDR2 as SYDVKM. The CDR3 consists of 13 residues. Trimming cost V 7 bases and J 9 bases; bases outside gene matches: 11. The CDR3 region is CASTPTGRIKAFF. The DNA of the CDR3 is TGTGCCAGCACCCCGACAGGGAGAATAAAAGCTTTCTTT.

This clone showed up just once. The CDR3 loop reads CASRTGLGGADTQYF. Written as DNA, the CDR3 is TGTGCCAGCAGGACAGGACTAGGGGGGGCAGATACGCAGTATTTT. The chain carries TRBV28 and TRBJ2-3; D is perhaps TRBD2 (7 bases). The germline CDR1 and CDR2 sequences are MDHEN and SYDVKM. The CDR3 has 15 residues. V was clipped by 6 bases and J by 4 bases, with 17 bases between them.

The chain couples TRBV19 to TRBJ1-1, with D maybe TRBD1 (6 bases). V was shortened by 6 bases and J by 6 bases, with 8 bases between the two germline ends. Germline assignment: CDR1 LNHDA and CDR2 SQIVND (reference sequence). CDR3 size: 11 residues. CDR3 DNA sequence: TGTGCCAGTAGCCGGACAGCTGAAGCTTTCTTT. Its protein is CASSRTAEAFF.

The chain links TRBV5-1 to TRBJ2-7, with TRBD2 identical over 7 bases. V lost 1 base and J lost 3; bases outside the gene matches: 7. The CDR3 length is 15 residues. The germline V gene has CDR1 SGHRS and CDR2 YFSETQ. For the CDR3, the DNA is TGCGCCAGCAGCTTGTCGGGGGGAGGAGACTACGAGCAGTACTTC. Its translation is CASSLSGGGDYEQYF.

This clone was found a few times. The V call is TRBV19, the J call TRBJ2-7, with D perhaps TRBD1 (6 bases). The germline V gene encodes CDR1 LNHDA and CDR2 SQIVND (reference sequence). Trimming left V 8 bases short and J 4 bases short, with 18 bases between. This CDR3 comprises 14 residues. In nucleotides, the CDR3 is TGTGCCAGTGCGGCCACAGGGAGAGGGTACGAGCAGTACTTC. Its translation is CASAATGRGYEQYF.

The chain joins TRBV6-5 to TRBJ1-2; 7 bases line up with TRBD1. V gave up 5 bases and J gave up 0 bases; unmatched junction bases: 3. The CDR3 runs 14 residues. Germline V gene sequence: CDR1 MNHEY, CDR2 SVGAGI. In DNA form, the CDR3 reads TGTGCCAGCAGTCACGGACAGGCTAACTATGGCTACACCTTC. Its translation is CASSHGQANYGYTF.